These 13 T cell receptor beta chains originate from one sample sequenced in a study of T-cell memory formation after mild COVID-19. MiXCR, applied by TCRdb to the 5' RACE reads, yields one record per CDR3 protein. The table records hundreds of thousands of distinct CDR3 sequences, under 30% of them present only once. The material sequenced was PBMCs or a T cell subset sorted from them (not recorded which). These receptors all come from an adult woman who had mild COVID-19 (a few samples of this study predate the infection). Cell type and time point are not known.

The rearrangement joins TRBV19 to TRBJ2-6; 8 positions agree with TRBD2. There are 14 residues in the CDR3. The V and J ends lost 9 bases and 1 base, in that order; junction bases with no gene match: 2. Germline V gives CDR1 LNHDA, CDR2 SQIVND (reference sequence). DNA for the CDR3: TGTGCCAGCAAGCGGGGGTCTGGGGCCAACGTCCTGACTTTC. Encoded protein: CASKRGSGANVLTF.

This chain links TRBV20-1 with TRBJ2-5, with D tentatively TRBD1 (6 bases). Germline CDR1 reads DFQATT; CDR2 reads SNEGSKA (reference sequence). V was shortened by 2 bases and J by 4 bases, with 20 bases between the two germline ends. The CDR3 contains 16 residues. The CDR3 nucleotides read TGCAGTGCTAGACCGTCCGGCAGGGGAGTACGAGAGACCCAGTACTTC. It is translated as CSARPSGRGVRETQYF.

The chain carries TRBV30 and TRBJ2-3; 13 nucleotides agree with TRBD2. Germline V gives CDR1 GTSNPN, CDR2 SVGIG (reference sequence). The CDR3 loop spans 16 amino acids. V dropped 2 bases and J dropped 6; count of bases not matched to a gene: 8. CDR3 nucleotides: TGTGCCTGGAGTATCGGACTAGCGGGAGCCCCTGATACGCAGTATTTT. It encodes CAWSIGLAGAPDTQYF.

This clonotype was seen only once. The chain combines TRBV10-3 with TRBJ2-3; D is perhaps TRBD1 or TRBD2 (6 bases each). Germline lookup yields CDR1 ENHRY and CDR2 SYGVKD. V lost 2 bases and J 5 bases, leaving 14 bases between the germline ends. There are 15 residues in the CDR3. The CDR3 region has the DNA TGTGCCATCAGTGAGATTTCGGGGGCAAGAGATACGCAGTATTTT. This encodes CAISEISGARDTQYF.

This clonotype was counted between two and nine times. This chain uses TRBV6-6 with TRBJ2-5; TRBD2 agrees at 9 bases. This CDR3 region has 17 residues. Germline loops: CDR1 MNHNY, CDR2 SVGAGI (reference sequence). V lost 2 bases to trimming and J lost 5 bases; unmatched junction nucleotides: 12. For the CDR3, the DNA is TGTGCCAGCAGTTACGGTTTCGAGCGGGAGGCAAGGGAGACCCAGTACTTC. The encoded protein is CASSYGFEREARETQYF.

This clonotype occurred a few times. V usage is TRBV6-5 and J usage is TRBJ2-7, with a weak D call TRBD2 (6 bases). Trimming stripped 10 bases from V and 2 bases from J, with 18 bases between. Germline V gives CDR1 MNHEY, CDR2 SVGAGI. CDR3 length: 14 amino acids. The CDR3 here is CATGGIEGPYEQYF. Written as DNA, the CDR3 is TGTGCCACTGGGGGGATCGAGGGCCCCTACGAGCAGTACTTC.

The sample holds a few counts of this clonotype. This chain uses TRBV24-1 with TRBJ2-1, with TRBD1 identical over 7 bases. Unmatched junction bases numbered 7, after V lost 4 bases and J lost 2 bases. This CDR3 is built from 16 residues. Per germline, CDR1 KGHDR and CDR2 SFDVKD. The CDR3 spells CATSDSGTETYNEQFF. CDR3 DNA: TGTGCCACCAGTGACTCCGGGACAGAAACCTACAATGAGCAGTTCTTC.

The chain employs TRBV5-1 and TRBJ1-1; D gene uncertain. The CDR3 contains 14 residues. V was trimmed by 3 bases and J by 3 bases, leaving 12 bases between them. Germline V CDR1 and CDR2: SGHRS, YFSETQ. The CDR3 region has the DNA TGCGCCAGCAGCTACCTAGAGGGAGACACTGAAGCTTTCTTT. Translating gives CASSYLEGDTEAFF. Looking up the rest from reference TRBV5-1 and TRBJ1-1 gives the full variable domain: KAGVTQTPRYLIKTRGQQVTLSCSPISGHRSVSWYQQTPGQGLQFLFEYFSETQRNKGNFPGRFSGRQFSNSRSEMNVSTLELGDSALYLCASSYLEGDTEAFFGQGTRLTVV.

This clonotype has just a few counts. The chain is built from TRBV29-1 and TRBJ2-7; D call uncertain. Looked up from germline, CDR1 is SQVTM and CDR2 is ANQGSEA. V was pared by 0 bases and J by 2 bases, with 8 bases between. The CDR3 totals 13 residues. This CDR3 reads CSVEDVAAYEQYF. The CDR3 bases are TGCAGCGTTGAAGATGTGGCGGCCTACGAGCAGTACTTC.

The CDR3 region is CASSSVAGGPISYEQYF. The DNA of the CDR3 is TGTGCCAGCAGCTCTGTAGCGGGAGGACCCATCTCCTACGAGCAGTACTTC. The J gene is TRBJ2-7, the V gene TRBV7-9, with 10 bases matching TRBD2. From germline, CDR1 is SEHNR and CDR2 FQNEAQ (reference sequence). V was clipped by 4 bases and J by 0 bases; unmatched bases: 9. This CDR3 is built from 17 residues.

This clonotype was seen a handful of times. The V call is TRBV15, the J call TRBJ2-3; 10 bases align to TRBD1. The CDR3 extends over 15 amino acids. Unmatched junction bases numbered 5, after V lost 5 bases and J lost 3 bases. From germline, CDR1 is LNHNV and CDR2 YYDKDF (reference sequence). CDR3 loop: CATSPRDRGTDTQYF. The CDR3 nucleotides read TGTGCCACCAGCCCCCGGGACAGGGGAACAGATACGCAGTATTTT.

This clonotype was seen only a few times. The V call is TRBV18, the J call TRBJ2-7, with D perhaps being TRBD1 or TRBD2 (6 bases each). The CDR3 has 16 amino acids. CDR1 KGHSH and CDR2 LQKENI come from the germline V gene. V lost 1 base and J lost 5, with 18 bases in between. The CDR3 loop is CASSPRGVGGTHEQYF. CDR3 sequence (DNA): TGTGCCAGCTCACCACGCGGGGTAGGGGGTACTCACGAGCAGTACTTC.

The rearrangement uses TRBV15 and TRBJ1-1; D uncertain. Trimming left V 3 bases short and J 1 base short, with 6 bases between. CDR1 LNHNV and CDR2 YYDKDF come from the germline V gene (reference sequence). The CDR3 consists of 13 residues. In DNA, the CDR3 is TGTGCCACCAGCAGGGAGGGGAACACTGAAGCTTTCTTT. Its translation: CATSREGNTEAFF.